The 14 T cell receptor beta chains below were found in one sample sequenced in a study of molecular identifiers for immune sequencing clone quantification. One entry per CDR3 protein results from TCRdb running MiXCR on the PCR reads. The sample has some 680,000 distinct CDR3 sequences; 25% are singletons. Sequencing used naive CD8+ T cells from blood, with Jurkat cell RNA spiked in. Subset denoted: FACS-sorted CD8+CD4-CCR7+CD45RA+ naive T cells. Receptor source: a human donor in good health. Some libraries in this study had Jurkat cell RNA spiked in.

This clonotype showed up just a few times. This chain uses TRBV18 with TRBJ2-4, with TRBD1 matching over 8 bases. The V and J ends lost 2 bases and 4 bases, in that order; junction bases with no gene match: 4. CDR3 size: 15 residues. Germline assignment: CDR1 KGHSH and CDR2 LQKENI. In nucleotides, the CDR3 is TGTGCCAGCTCACCAACGACAGGGGTGAAAAACATTCAGTACTTC. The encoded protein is CASSPTTGVKNIQYF.

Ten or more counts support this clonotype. The CDR3: CAWSRALGNQPQHF. DNA for the CDR3: TGTGCCTGGAGTAGGGCCTTAGGCAATCAGCCCCAGCATTTT. The V and J genes are TRBV30 and TRBJ1-5; D ambiguous. Per the germline V gene, CDR1 is GTSNPN and CDR2 is SVGIG (reference sequence). Trimming removed 2 bases from V and 2 bases from J, with 10 bases in between. The CDR3 is 14 residues long.

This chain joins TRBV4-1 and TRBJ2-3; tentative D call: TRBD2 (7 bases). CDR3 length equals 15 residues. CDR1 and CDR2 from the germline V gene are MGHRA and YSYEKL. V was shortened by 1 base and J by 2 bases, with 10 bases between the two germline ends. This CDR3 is CASSQAGGPTDTQYF. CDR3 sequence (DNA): TGCGCCAGCAGCCAAGCCGGGGGGCCCACAGATACGCAGTATTTT.

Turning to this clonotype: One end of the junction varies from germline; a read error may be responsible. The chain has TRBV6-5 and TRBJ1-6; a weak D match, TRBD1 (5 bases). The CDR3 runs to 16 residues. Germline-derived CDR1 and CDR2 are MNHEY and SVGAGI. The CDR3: CASSYRAGRYNSPLRF. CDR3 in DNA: TGTGCCAGCAGTTACCGCGCAGGGCGTTATAATTCACCCCTCCGCTTT.

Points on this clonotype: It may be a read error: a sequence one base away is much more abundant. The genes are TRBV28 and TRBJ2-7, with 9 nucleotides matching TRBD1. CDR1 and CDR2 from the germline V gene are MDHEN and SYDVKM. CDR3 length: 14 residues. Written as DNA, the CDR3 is TGTACCAGCAGTTTCGGACAGGGGTTGAGGGAGCAGTACTTC. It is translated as CTSSFGQGLREQYF.

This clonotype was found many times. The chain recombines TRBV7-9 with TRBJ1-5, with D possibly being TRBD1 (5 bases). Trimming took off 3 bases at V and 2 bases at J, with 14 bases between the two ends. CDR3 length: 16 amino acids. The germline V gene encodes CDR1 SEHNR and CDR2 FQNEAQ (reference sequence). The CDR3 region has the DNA TGTGCCAGCAGCTTCCAGGGACTCGGTGGCAATCAGCCCCAGCATTTT. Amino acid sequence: CASSFQGLGGNQPQHF.

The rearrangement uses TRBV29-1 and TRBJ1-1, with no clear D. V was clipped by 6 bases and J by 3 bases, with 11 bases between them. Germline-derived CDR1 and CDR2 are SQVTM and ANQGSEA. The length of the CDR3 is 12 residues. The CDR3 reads CSVQTLDTEAFF. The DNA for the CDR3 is TGCAGCGTGCAGACCCTAGACACTGAAGCTTTCTTT.

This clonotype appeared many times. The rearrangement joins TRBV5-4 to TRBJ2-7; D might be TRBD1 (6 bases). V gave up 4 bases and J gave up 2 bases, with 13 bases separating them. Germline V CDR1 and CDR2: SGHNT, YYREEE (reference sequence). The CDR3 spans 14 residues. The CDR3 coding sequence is TGTGCCAGCAGCGGGACACTAAACCCCTACGAGCAGTACTTC. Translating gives CASSGTLNPYEQYF.

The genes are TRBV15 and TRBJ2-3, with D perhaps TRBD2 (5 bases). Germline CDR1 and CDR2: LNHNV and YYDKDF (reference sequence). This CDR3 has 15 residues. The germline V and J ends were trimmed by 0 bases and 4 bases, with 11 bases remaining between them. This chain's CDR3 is CATSRDRFGADTQYF. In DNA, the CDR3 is TGTGCCACCAGCAGAGACCGATTCGGGGCAGATACGCAGTATTTT.

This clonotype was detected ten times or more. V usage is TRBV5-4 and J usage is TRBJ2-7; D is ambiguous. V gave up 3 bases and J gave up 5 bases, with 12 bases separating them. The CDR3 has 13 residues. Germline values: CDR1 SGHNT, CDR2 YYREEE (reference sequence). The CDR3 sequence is CASSYSNSNEQYF. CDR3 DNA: TGTGCCAGCAGCTATTCGAACAGCAACGAGCAGTACTTC.

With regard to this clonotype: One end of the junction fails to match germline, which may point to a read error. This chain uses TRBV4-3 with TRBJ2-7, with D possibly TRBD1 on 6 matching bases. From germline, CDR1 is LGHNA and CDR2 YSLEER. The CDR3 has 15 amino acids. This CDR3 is CASSQGTWTAYEQYF. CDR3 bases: TGCGCGAGCAGCCAAGGGACGTGGACAGCCTACGAGCAGTACTTC.

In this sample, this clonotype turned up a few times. As DNA, the CDR3 is TGTGCCAGCAGCCCATGGGCTTACTACGAGCAGTACTTC. It translates to CASSPWAYYEQYF. This chain connects TRBV27 to TRBJ2-7; no firm D call. V was shortened by 6 bases and J by 3 bases, with 12 bases between the two germline ends. The CDR3 length is 13 residues. The germline V gene encodes CDR1 MNHEY and CDR2 SMNVEV (reference sequence).

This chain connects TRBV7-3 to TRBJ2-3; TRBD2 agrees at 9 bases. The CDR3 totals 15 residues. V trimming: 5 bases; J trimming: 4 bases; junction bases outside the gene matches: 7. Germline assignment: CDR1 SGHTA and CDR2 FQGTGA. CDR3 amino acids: CASSLLAGMADTQYF. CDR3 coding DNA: TGTGCCAGCAGCCTACTAGCGGGCATGGCAGATACGCAGTATTTT.

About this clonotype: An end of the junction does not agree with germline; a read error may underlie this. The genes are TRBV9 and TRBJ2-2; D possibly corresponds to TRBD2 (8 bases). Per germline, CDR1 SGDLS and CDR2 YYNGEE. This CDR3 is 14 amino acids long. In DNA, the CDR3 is TGTCCCAGCAGGGGGGCGGGGGGCACCGGGGAGCTGTTTTTT. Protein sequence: CPSRGAGGTGELFF.